This T cell receptor beta chain originates from a study of blood T cell repertoires in COVID-19. This clone has only a few counts. The data were produced by immunoSEQ multiplex PCR, yet TCRdb's version contains in-frame clones alone and is incomplete. The sample gives more than 200,000 clones, approximately 86% of which show up once; about 5.2% is in the top ten. The sequencing input was peripheral blood. The receptor comes from a woman aged 55-70 years with COVID-19, enrolled during active disease.

The CDR3 nucleotides read TGTGCCAGCAGCCCGTCCCTGGGAGGAACCGGGGAGCTGTTTTTT. Translation gives CASSPSLGGTGELFF. This rearrangement joins TRBV9 to TRBJ2-2; D might be TRBD2 (6 bases). The CDR3 length is 15 residues. Trimming removed 4 bases at V and 5 bases at J, with 15 bases between. Germline CDR1 reads SGDLS; CDR2 reads YYNGEE.